The 22 T cell receptor beta chains listed next were all sequenced from one sample in a study of blood T cell repertoires in COVID-19. The assay was immunoSEQ multiplex PCR, and TCRdb's table has in-frame clones only and misses some. The sample yields about 250,000 clones, more than 65% seen once. The sequenced sample consisted of peripheral blood. These receptors originate from a man over 45 with active or convalescent COVID-19.

This chain joins TRBV13 and TRBJ2-7; TRBD1 matches at 8 bases. CDR3 length: 15 residues. The V and J ends lost 5 bases and 1 base, in that order; junction bases with no gene match: 7. Germline V gene sequence: CDR1 PRHDT, CDR2 FYEKMQ (reference sequence). CDR3 nucleotides: TGTGCCAGCAGCGCCTCGGGACAGGCATCCTACGAGCAGTACTTC. Translation gives CASSASGQASYEQYF.

This rearrangement joins TRBV5-1 to TRBJ1-1, with 11 bases aligning to TRBD1. This CDR3 has 16 amino acids. V lost 2 bases and J lost 6; bases outside the gene matches: 9. Germline V gives CDR1 SGHRS, CDR2 YFSETQ. The CDR3 region has the DNA TGCGCCAGCAGCTTCACCGGGACAGGGGGGATCTCTGAAGCTTTCTTT. It yields the protein CASSFTGTGGISEAFF.

This chain joins TRBV10-1 and TRBJ2-1, with a possible D match to TRBD1 (6 bases). Germline lookup yields CDR1 WNHNN and CDR2 SYGVQD (reference sequence). CDR3 size: 14 residues. Trimming removed 4 bases from V and 4 bases from J, with 11 bases in between. The CDR3 region is CASSGTVLYNEQFF. The CDR3 bases are TGCGCCAGCAGTGGGACAGTTCTATACAATGAGCAGTTCTTC.

V and J are TRBV7-7 and TRBJ1-2; tentatively, D is TRBD1 (6 bases). V was pared by 5 bases and J by 4 bases, with 17 bases between. Germline V lookup: CDR1 SSHAT, CDR2 FNYEAQ (reference sequence). This CDR3 is 15 amino acids long. CDR3 nucleotide sequence: TGTGCCAGCAGCCCAATAATACAGGGAACCTATGGCTACACCTTC. Translation gives CASSPIIQGTYGYTF. The entire variable domain, with the rest obtained from reference TRBV7-7 and TRBJ1-2, is as follows: GAGVSQSPRYKVTKRGQDVTLRCDPISSHATLYWYQQALGQGPEFLTYFNYEAQPDKSGLPSDRFSAERPEGSISTLTIQRTEQRDSAMYRCASSPIIQGTYGYTFGSGTRLTVV.

CDR3: CASRDTRINNEQFF. CDR3 bases: TGTGCCAGCCGGGACACAAGAATTAACAATGAGCAGTTCTTC. This sequence joins TRBV4-2 and TRBJ2-1; TRBD1 might be the D (6 bases). Trimming took 8 bases from V and 5 from J, leaving 16 bases between them. Germline values: CDR1 LGHNA, CDR2 YNFKEQ. The CDR3 covers 14 residues.

The V call is TRBV24-1, the J call TRBJ2-1; 15 positions agree with TRBD2. CDR1 is KGHDR and CDR2 is SFDVKD in the germline V gene. The CDR3 spans 21 residues. Trimming cost V 6 bases and J 0 bases; bases outside gene matches: 14. The CDR3 DNA is TGTGCCACCAGTCCCTCTCCGGGACTAGCGGGGGGCAGGAGCTCCTACAATGAGCAGTTCTTC. Protein product: CATSPSPGLAGGRSSYNEQFF.

For this clone: The sample has other DNA sequences that encode this CDR3 too. This CDR3 reads CSAYRGYGYTF. CDR3 nucleotide sequence: TGCAGTGCTTACAGGGGCTATGGCTACACCTTC. The rearrangement joins TRBV20-1 to TRBJ1-2; 7 bases line up with TRBD1. The CDR3 consists of 11 residues. J gave up 4 bases and V 5 bases, and 1 base lay outside the gene matches. Germline CDR1 reads DFQATT; CDR2 reads SNEGSKA (reference sequence).

This chain joins TRBV27 and TRBJ2-1; 10 nucleotides agree with TRBD2. CDR1 and CDR2 (germline): MNHEY, SMNVEV (reference sequence). The junction had 5 bases not matched to a gene; V was cut back by 2 bases and J by 7 bases. The CDR3 is made up of 15 amino acids. CDR3 in amino acids: CASSLGPSGGNEQFF. CDR3 bases: TGTGCCAGCAGTTTAGGGCCTAGCGGGGGTAATGAGCAGTTCTTC.

This clone was detected only once. The chain joins TRBV2 to TRBJ1-2, with D unresolved. Germline V gene lookup returns CDR1 SNHLY and CDR2 FYNNEI. The CDR3 sequence is 14 residues long. V was cut by 2 bases and J by 2 bases, with 9 bases left in between. The CDR3 DNA sequence: TGTGCCAGCAGTGAAACAATTAACAACTATGGCTACACCTTC. This encodes CASSETINNYGYTF.

CDR3 bases: TGTGCCAGCAGTTTAATCATGGACAAGGGCACCGGGGAGCTGTTTTTT. Translation: CASSLIMDKGTGELFF. The V and J genes are TRBV27 and TRBJ2-2; D might be TRBD1 (5 bases). Germline V lookup: CDR1 MNHEY, CDR2 SMNVEV (reference sequence). V dropped 2 bases and J dropped 4 bases, with 14 bases sitting between them. The CDR3 has 16 residues.

The rearrangement uses TRBV3-1 (or the pseudogene TRBV3-2) and TRBJ2-7; D gene ambiguous. V lost 4 bases and J 0 bases, leaving 7 bases between the germline ends. The length of the CDR3 is 13 residues. Per germline, CDR1 LGHDT and CDR2 YNNKEL (reference sequence). CDR3 loop: CASSPTYSYEQYF. The DNA for the CDR3 is TGTGCCAGCAGCCCTACTTACTCCTACGAGCAGTACTTC.

The J gene is TRBJ1-2, the V gene TRBV4-2; D gene uncertain. Trimming removed 0 bases from V and 8 bases from J, with 16 bases in between. CDR3 length: 15 amino acids. Germline V gene data show CDR1 as LGHNA and CDR2 as YNFKEQ. The CDR3 region has the DNA TGTGCCAGCAGCCAAGATCTGGGCTTAGTTACAGGCTACACCTTC. Its protein is CASSQDLGLVTGYTF.

The rearrangement joins TRBV9 to TRBJ2-3, with D possibly matching TRBD2 (7 bases). Trimming stripped 4 bases from V and 5 bases from J, with 17 bases between. CDR3 length: 15 residues. The germline CDR1 and CDR2 sequences are SGDLS and YYNGEE. The CDR3 sequence is CASSPWSGGKDTQYF. CDR3 in DNA: TGTGCCAGCAGCCCCTGGTCGGGGGGCAAAGATACGCAGTATTTT.

This chain links TRBV4-3 with TRBJ2-3; 8 bases map to TRBD2. This CDR3 contains 16 residues. CDR1 LGHNA and CDR2 YSLEER come from the germline V gene. Losses at the gene ends were 4 bases for V and 3 bases for J; bases not matched to a gene: 9. The CDR3 DNA reads as TGCGCCAGCAGCCCACGACGGGGGGGCCCAACAGATACGCAGTATTTT. Encoded protein: CASSPRRGGPTDTQYF.

This chain links TRBV12-3 or TRBV12-4 with TRBJ1-1; weak D call: TRBD1 (5 bases). The CDR3 is 13 amino acids. The V and J ends lost 6 bases and 5 bases respectively, with 13 bases between them. CDR3 region: CASRPLQGTEAFF. In nucleotides, the CDR3 is TGTGCCAGCAGGCCTCTTCAGGGAACTGAAGCTTTCTTT.

This clone was seen a few times. The chain has TRBV10-3 and TRBJ1-2; the match to TRBD1 covers 7 bases. There are 11 residues in the CDR3. Germline V gene sequence: CDR1 ENHRY, CDR2 SYGVKD. The V and J ends lost 10 bases and 6 bases, in that order; junction bases with no gene match: 5. DNA for the CDR3: TGTGCCAGTGGGACAGCCGATGGCTACACCTTC. Encoded protein: CASGTADGYTF.

The V and J genes are TRBV27 and TRBJ2-6; the D gene is possibly TRBD1 (6 bases). CDR3 length: 16 amino acids. Germline-derived CDR1 and CDR2 are MNHEY and SMNVEV (reference sequence). V gave up 5 bases and J gave up 4 bases, with 15 bases separating them. CDR3 amino acids: CASSPEQGSGANVLTF. In nucleotides, the CDR3 is TGTGCCAGCAGTCCGGAACAGGGATCCGGGGCCAACGTCCTGACTTTC. Full variable domain (missing parts from reference TRBV27 and TRBJ2-6): EAQVTQNPRYLITVTGKKLTVTCSQNMNHEYMSWYRQDPGLGLRQIYYSMNVEVTDKGDVPEGYKVSRKEKRNFPLILESPSPNQTSLYFCASSPEQGSGANVLTFGAGSRLTVL.

The chain joins TRBV25-1 to TRBJ1-2, with TRBD1 matching 7 bases. J lost 7 bases, V lost 3 bases, and 8 bases had no gene match. Per germline, CDR1 MGHDK and CDR2 SYGVNS. The CDR3 covers 14 residues. The DNA of the CDR3 is TGTGCCAGCAGTGATCCGCGACAGGGTTTTGGCTACACCTTC. It encodes CASSDPRQGFGYTF.

The chain uses TRBV13 and TRBJ2-1; TRBD2 aligns across 7 bases. The CDR3 contains 16 residues. Germline trimming cut 2 bases from V and 0 bases from J; bases unmatched to any gene: 4. The V gene's germline CDR1 is PRHDT and CDR2 FYEKMQ (reference sequence). CDR3 DNA sequence: TGTGCCAGCAGCTTATTCGGGGGGAGCTCCTACAATGAGCAGTTCTTC. It translates to CASSLFGGSSYNEQFF.

CDR3 protein: CASSESEDSLDIRGQPQHF. Written as DNA, the CDR3 is TGCGCCAGCAGTGAATCCGAGGACAGCTTAGACATTAGGGGACAGCCCCAGCATTTT. The chain uses TRBV10-1 and TRBJ1-5, with D perhaps TRBD1 (6 bases). The germline V gene encodes CDR1 WNHNN and CDR2 SYGVQD (reference sequence). The CDR3 loop spans 19 amino acids. The V end was cut by 3 bases, the J end by 7 bases, with 28 bases between.

This chain uses TRBV7-3 with TRBJ2-3, with 8 bases aligning to TRBD2. With 1 base clipped from V and 4 bases from J, the junction kept 4 bases outside the gene matches. CDR1 and CDR2 from the germline V gene are SGHTA and FQGTGA. The CDR3 covers 15 residues. The CDR3 is CASSLSAGGSDTQYF. CDR3 nucleotides: TGTGCCAGCAGCTTAAGCGCGGGGGGTTCAGATACGCAGTATTTT.

The V call is TRBV24-1, the J call TRBJ2-1, with 9 positions matching TRBD2. J was trimmed by 8 bases and V by 3 bases; bases with no gene match: 10. This CDR3 is built from 16 residues. The germline CDR1 and CDR2 sequences are KGHDR and SFDVKD. The CDR3, as DNA: TGTGCCACCAGTGATCGCGGGGGGGCGGCCGAGGATGAGCAGTTCTTC. Amino acid sequence: CATSDRGGAAEDEQFF.